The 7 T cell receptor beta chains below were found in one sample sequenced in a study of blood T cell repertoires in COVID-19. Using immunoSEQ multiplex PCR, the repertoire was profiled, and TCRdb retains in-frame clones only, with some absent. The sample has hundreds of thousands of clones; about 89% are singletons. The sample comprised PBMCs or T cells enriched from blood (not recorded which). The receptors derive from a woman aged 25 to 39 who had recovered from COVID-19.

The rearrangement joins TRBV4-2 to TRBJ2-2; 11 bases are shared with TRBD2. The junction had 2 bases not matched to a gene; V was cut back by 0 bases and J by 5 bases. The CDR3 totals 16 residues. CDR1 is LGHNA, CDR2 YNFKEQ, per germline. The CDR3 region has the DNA TGTGCCAGCAGCCAAGAAGGGACTAGCGGAACCGGGGAGCTGTTTTTT. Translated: CASSQEGTSGTGELFF.

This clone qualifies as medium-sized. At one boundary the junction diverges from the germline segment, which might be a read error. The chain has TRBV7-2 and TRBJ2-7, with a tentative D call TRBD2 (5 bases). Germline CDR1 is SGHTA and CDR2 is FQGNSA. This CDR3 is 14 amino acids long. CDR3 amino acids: CASSPRTGSFEQYF. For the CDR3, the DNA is TGTGCCAGCAGCCCCAGGACTGGCTCCTTCGAGCAGTACTTC. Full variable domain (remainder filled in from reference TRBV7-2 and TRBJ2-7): GAGVSQSPSNKVTEKGKDVELRCDPISGHTALYWYRQSLGQGLEFLIYFQGNSAPDKSGLPSDRFSAERTGGSVSTLTIQRTQQEDSAVYLCASSPRTGSFEQYFGPGTRLTVT.

CDR3 in DNA: TGCGCCAGCGCTGAATCGACTAGCGGGAACTACAATGAGCAGTTCTTC. Its translation: CASAESTSGNYNEQFF. This sequence joins TRBV5-1 and TRBJ2-1; 11 bases are a match to TRBD2. V dropped 7 bases and J dropped 3; count of bases not matched to a gene: 9. Germline values: CDR1 SGHRS, CDR2 YFSETQ. The CDR3 length is 16 residues.

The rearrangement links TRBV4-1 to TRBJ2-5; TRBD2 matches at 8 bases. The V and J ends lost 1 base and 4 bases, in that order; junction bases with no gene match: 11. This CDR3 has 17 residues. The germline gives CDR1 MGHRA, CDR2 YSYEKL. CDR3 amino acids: CASSQGGGRPSSETQYF. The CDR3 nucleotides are TGCGCCAGCAGCCAAGGGGGCGGGAGGCCCTCATCAGAGACCCAGTACTTC.

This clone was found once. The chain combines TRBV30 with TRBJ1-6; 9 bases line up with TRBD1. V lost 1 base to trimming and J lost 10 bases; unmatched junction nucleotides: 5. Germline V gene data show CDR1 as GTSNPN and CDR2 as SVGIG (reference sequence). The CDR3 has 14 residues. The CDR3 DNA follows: TGTGCCTGGAGTGGAACAGGGGGCGGCTCACCCCTCCACTTT. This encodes CAWSGTGGGSPLHF.

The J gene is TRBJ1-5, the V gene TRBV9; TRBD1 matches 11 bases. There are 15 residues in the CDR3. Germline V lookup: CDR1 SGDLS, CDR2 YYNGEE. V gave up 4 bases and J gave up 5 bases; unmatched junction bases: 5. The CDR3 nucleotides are TGTGCCAGCAGCCCCCGGACAGGGGGCGATCAGCCCCAGCATTTT. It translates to CASSPRTGGDQPQHF.

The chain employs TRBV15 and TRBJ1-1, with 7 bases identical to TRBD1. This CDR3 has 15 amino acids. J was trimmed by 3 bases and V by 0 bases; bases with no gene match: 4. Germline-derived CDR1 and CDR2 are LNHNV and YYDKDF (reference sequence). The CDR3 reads CATSREQGRDTEAFF. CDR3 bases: TGTGCCACCAGCAGAGAACAGGGGCGGGACACTGAAGCTTTCTTT.